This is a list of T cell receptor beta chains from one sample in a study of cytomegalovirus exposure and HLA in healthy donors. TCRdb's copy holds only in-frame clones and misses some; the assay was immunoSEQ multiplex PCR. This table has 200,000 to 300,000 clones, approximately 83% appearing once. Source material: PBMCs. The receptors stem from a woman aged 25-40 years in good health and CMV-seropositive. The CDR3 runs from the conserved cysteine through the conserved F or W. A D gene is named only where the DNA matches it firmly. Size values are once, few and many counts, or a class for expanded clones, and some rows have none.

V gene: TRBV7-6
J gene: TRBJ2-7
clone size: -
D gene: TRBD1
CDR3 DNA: TGTGCCAGCAGTCCGGCCGGGACAGGTGCCTACGAGCAGTACTTC
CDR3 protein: CASSPAGTGAYEQYF

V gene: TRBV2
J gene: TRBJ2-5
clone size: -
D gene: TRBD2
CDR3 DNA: TGTGCCAGCAGTGGTCTAGCGGGAGGCCAAGAGACCCAGTACTTC
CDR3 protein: CASSGLAGGQETQYF

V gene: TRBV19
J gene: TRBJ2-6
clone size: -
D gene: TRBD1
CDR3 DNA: TGTGCCAGTAGGGATCCAGGGGGCCCAACCTCTGGGGCCAACGTCCTGACTTTC
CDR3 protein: CASRDPGGPTSGANVLTF

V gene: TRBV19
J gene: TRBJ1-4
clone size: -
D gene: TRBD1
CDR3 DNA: TGTGCCAGTAGTATAGGGGACAGGGAGAGGTTTGAAAAACTGTTTTTT
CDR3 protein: CASSIGDRERFEKLFF

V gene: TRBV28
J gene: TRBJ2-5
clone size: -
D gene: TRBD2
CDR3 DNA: TGTGCCAGCAGTTTTAGACTAGCGGGAGGTGTGAACCAAGAGACCCAGTACTTC
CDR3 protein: CASSFRLAGGVNQETQYF

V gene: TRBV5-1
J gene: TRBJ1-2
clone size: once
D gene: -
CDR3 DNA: TGCGCCAGCAGCTTGGCTTCAGGGGCGAGGGGCTACACCTTC
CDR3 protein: CASSLASGARGYTF

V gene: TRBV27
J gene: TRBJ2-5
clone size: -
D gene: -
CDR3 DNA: TGTGCCAGCAGTAGTCTAGGCCGCGAGACCCAGTACTTC
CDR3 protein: CASSSLGRETQYF

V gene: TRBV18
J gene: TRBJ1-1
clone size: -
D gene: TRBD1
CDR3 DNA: TGTGCCAGCTCACCACCGGCCAGGGGGCTTACTGAAGCTTTCTTT
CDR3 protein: CASSPPARGLTEAFF

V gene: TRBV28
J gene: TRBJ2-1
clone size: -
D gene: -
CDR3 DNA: TGTGCCAGCAGTCTAGACTCCTACAATGAGCAGTTCTTC
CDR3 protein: CASSLDSYNEQFF

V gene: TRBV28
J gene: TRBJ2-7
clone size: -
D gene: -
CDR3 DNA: TGTGCCAGCAGTACGCCCTCAGGGTTCGCCTACGAGCAGTACTTC
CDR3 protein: CASSTPSGFAYEQYF

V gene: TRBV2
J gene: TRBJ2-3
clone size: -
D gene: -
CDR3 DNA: TGTGTGCCAGGGAGGGGGAGCACAGATACGCAGTATTTT
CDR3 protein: CVPGRGSTDTQYF

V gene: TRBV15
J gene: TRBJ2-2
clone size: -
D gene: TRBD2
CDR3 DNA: TGTGCCACCACCGGGCTAGCGGAGAACACCGGGGAGCTGTTTTTT
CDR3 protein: CATTGLAENTGELFF

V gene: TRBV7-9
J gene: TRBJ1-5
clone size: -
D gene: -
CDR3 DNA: TGTGCCAGCGGATCCCAGGGTAATCAGCCCCAGCATTTT
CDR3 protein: CASGSQGNQPQHF

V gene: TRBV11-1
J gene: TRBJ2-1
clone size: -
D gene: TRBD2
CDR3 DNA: TGTGCCAGCAGCCCCAACGGGCTAGCGGACTACAATGAGCAGTTCTTC
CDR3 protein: CASSPNGLADYNEQFF

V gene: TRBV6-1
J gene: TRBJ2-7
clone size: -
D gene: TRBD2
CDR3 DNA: TGTGCCAGCAGTGAGATCACTAGCGGGAGAGTGTACGAGCAGTACTTC
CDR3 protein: CASSEITSGRVYEQYF

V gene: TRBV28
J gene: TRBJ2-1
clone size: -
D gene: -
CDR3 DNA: TGTGCCAGCAGTTCGGGTATCTCCTACAATGAGCAGTTCTTC
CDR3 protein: CASSSGISYNEQFF

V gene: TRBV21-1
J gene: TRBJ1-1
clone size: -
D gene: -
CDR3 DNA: TGTGCCAGCAGCTCCCCTCACCCAGGCCGAATCATGAACACTGAAGCTTTCTTT
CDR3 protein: CASSSPHPGRIMNTEAFF

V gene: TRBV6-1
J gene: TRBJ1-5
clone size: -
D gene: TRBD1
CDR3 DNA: TGTGCCAGCAGTGCCCTTCGGGACAGATATAGCAATCAGCCCCAGCATTTT
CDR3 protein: CASSALRDRYSNQPQHF

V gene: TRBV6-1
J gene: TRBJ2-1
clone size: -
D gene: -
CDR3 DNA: TGTGCCAGCAGCGAAAGTGCGTCAGGCCCTGCTCCCTACAATGAGCAGTTCTTC
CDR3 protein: CASSESASGPAPYNEQFF

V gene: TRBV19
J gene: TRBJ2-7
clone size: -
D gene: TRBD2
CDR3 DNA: TGTGCCAGTAGTATCTCCACTAGCGGGAGTGTCTACGAGCAGTACTTC
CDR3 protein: CASSISTSGSVYEQYF

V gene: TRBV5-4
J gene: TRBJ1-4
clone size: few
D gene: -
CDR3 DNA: TGTGCCAGCAGCTTGGGTGCAGGGAGGGAAAAACTGTTTTTT
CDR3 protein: CASSLGAGREKLFF

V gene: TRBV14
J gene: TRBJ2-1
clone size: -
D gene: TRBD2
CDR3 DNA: TGTGCCAGCAGCCTTCTAGCGGGATTTAACAATGAGCAGTTCTTC
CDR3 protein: CASSLLAGFNNEQFF

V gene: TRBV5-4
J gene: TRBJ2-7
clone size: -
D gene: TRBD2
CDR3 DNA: TGTGCCAGCAGCTTGGAGGGACTAGCGGGAGGGGCCTACGAGCAGTACTTC
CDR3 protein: CASSLEGLAGGAYEQYF

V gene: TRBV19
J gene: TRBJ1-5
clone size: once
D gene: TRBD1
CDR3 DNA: TGTGCCAACAGACAGGGGGATCAGCCCCAGCATTTT
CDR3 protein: CANRQGDQPQHF

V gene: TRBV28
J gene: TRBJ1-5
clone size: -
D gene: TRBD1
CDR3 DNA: TGTGCCAGCAGTTTCCTCCGACAGGGAAGTTCCCAGCATTTT
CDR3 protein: CASSFLRQGSSQHF

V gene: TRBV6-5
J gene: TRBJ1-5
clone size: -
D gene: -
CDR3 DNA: TGTGCCAGCAGTTACGGTCTGGGCCAGCCCCAGCATTTT
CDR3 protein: CASSYGLGQPQHF

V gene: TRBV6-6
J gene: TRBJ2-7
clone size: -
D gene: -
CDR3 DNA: TGTGCCAGCAGGCCCCCGGGACTCCGTTCAAATTACGAGCAGTACTTC
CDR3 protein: CASRPPGLRSNYEQYF

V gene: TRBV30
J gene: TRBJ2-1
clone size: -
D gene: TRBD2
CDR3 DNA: TGTGCCTGGAGTTTTTATGGCGGGAGGGCTGTCTCCGGCCGAGGTGAGCAGTTCTTC
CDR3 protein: CAWSFYGGRAVSGRGEQFF

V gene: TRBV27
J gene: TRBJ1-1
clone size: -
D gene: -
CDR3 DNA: TGTGCCAGCAGTTTATCGGCAGGGCAGAACACTGAAGCTTTCTTT
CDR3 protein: CASSLSAGQNTEAFF

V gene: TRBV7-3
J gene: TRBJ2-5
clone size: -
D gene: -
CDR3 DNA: TGTGCCAGCAGCCAGGGACAATCAGAGACCCAGTACTTC
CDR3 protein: CASSQGQSETQYF

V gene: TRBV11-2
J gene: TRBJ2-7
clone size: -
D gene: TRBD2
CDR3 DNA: TGTGCCAGCAGCGAAGCGGGAGAAGGTTACGAGCAGTACTTC
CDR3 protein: CASSEAGEGYEQYF

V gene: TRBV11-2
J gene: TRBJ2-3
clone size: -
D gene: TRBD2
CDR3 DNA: TGTGCCAGCAGCTTAAGACTAGCGGGGCGGGGCGTGGATACGCAGTATTTT
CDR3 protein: CASSLRLAGRGVDTQYF

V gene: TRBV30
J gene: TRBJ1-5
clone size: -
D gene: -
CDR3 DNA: TGTGCCTGGAGCGAACTCTTTCGTCAGCCCCAGCATTTT
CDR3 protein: CAWSELFRQPQHF

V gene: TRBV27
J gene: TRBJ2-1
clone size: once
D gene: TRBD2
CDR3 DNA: TGTGCCAGCCGAGCGACTAGCGGATACAATGAGCAGTTCTTC
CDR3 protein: CASRATSGYNEQFF

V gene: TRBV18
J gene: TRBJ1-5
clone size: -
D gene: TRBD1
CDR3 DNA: TGTGCCAGCTCAACCCCGGGACAGGGGAATCAGCCCCAGCATTTT
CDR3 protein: CASSTPGQGNQPQHF

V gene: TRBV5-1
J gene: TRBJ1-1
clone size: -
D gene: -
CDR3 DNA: TGCGCCAGCAGCTTGGCGAGGGCAAACACTGAAGCTTTCTTT
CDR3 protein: CASSLARANTEAFF

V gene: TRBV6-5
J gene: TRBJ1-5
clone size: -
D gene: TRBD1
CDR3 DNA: TGTGCCAGCAGGAGGGGGCTCAATCAGCCCCAGCATTTT
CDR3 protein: CASRRGLNQPQHF

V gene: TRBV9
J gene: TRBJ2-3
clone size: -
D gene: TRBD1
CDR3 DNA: TGTGCCAGCAGCGTAGATAACAGGGGGGCGGATACGCAGTATTTT
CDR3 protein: CASSVDNRGADTQYF

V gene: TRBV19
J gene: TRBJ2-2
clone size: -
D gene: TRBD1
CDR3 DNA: TGTGCCAGTAGTTGGGCCAGGGGGCTTTCCGGGGAGCTGTTTTTT
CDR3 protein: CASSWARGLSGELFF

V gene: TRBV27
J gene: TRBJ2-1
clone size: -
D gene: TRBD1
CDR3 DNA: TGTGCCAGCAAGATTGGGACAGGGGAGAATGAGCAGTTCTTC
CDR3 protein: CASKIGTGENEQFF

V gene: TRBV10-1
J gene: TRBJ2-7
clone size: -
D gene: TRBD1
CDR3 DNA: TGCGCCAGCAGTGAGTCCCCGGGACAGGGACCCTACGAGCAGTACTTC
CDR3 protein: CASSESPGQGPYEQYF

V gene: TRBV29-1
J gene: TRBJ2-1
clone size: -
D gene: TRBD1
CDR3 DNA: TGCAGCGTCCCACAGGGGGTGGACAATGAGCAGTTCTTC
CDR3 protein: CSVPQGVDNEQFF

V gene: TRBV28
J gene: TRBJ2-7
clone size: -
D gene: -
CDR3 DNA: TGTGCCAGCACTTCCGACGGGAGCTCCTACGAGCAGTACTTC
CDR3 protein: CASTSDGSSYEQYF

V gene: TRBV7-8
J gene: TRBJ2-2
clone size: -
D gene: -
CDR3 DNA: TGTGCCAGCAGCATCCCCTCAGCCGGGGAGCTGTTTTTT
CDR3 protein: CASSIPSAGELFF

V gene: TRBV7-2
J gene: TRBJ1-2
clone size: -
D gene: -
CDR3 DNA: TGTGCCAGCAGCCTCGCGGCAGGGAATGGCTACACCTTC
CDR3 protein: CASSLAAGNGYTF

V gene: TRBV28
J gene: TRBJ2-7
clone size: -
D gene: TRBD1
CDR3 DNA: TGTGCCAGCAGTTTGTTACAGGGGCGACGCGAGCAGTACTTC
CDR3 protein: CASSLLQGRREQYF

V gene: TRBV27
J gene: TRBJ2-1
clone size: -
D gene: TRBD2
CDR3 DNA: TGTGCCAGCAGTTTGACTAGCGGAAATCACAATGAGCAGTTCTTC
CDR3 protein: CASSLTSGNHNEQFF

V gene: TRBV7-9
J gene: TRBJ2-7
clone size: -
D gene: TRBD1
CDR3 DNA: TGTGCCAGCAGTTGGGACAGCTACGAGCAGTACTTC
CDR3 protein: CASSWDSYEQYF

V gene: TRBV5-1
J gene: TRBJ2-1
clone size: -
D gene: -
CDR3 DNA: TGCGCCAGCAGCTTACTGCCATACAATGAGCAGTTCTTC
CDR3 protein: CASSLLPYNEQFF